This entry features one T cell receptor beta chain sequence. The record originates from a study of blood T cell repertoires in COVID-19. Across the study: Some COVID-19 samples were acute and others convalescent; all came from the United States, Italy and Spain. T cells, B-cell-depleted T cells, or PBMCs provided the cDNA or gDNA that served as material.

In the original workflow: How many nucleated cells were present was estimated from reference gene primer amplification. The table came from immunoSEQ multiplex PCR; TCRdb's copy has only in-frame clones and leaves some out. D and trimming come from the DNA, and the V and J calls and clone size come from that table. The sample comprises around 400,000 clones, around 87% of which are singletons, and approximately 2.4% rests with the top ten. CDR3 size: 13 residues. Trimming removed 5 bases from V and 1 base from J, with 6 bases in between. Germline V gene sequence: CDR1 LNHNV, CDR2 YYDKDF (reference sequence).

The V and J genes are TRBV15 and TRBJ2-1; TRBD2 is a possible D gene (5 bases). This TCR was sampled from a woman aged 60 to 75 with COVID-19, enrolled during active disease. Material for sequencing was peripheral blood. Here the CDR3 reads CATSRGSYNEQFF. CDR3 bases: TGTGCCACCAGCCGGGGATCCTACAATGAGCAGTTCTTC.